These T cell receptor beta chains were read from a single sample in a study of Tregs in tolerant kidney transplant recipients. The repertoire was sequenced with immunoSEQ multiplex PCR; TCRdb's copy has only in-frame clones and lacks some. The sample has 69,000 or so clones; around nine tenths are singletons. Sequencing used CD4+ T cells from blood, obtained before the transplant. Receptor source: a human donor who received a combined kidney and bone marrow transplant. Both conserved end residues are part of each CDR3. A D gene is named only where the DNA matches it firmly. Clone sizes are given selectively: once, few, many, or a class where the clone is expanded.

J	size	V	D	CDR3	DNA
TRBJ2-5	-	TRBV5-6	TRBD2	CASSAGGLAGVETQYF	TGTGCCAGCAGCGCCGGGGGACTAGCGGGAGTGGAGACCCAGTACTTC
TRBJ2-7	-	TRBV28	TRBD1	CASRGDRGYEQYF	TGTGCCAGCAGGGGGGACAGGGGCTACGAGCAGTACTTC
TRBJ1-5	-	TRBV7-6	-	CASSSRRDNSNQPQHF	TGTGCCAGCAGCTCTCGGCGCGACAATAGCAATCAGCCCCAGCATTTT
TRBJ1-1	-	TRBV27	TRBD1	CASHPETGGFQPEAFF	TGTGCCAGCCACCCCGAGACAGGGGGCTTCCAGCCTGAAGCTTTCTTT
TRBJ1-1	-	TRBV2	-	CASSVAGKNTEAFF	TGTGCCAGCAGTGTCGCAGGGAAGAACACTGAAGCTTTCTTT
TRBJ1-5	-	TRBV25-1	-	CASSEGGGSNQPQHF	TGTGCCAGCAGTGAGGGTGGCGGGAGCAATCAGCCCCAGCATTTT
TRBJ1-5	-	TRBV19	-	CASSIRGDSNQPQHF	TGTGCCAGTAGTATAAGAGGCGATAGCAATCAGCCCCAGCATTTT
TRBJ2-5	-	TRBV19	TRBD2	CASSTRTSGRAETQYF	TGTGCCAGTAGTACCCGGACTAGCGGGAGGGCGGAGACCCAGTACTTC
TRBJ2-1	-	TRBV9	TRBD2	CASSVAGTSGRANEQFF	TGTGCCAGCAGCGTAGCCGGGACTAGCGGGAGGGCCAATGAGCAGTTCTTC
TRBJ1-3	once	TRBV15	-	CATSRDRGYENTIYF	TGTGCCACCAGCAGAGATAGGGGATACGAAAACACCATATATTTT
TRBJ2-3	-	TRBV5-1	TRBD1	CASSLLPTGRTDTQYF	TGCGCCAGCAGCCTCCTCCCGACAGGGCGCACGGATACGCAGTATTTT
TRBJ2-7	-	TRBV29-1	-	CSVGGPNTGEQYF	TGCAGCGTTGGGGGGCCTAACACGGGGGAGCAGTACTTC
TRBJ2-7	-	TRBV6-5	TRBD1	CASTGTGGAEQYF	TGTGCCAGCACCGGGACAGGGGGCGCCGAGCAGTACTTC
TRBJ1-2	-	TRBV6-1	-	CASSRGTNGGYTF	TGTGCCAGCAGCCGGGGGACGAATGGAGGCTACACCTTC
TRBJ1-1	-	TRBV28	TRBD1	CASSPGDRNTEAFF	TGTGCCAGCAGCCCCGGGGACAGGAACACTGAAGCTTTCTTT
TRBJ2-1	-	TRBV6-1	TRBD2	CASSEAGGRVEQFF	TGTGCCAGCAGTGAAGCGGGAGGGCGGGTTGAGCAGTTCTTC
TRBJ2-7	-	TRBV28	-	CASSLAGPHEQYF	TGTGCCAGCAGTTTAGCGGGACCCCACGAGCAGTACTTC
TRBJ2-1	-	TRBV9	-	CASSATIHSYNEQFF	TGTGCCAGCAGCGCAACGATACACTCCTACAATGAGCAGTTCTTC
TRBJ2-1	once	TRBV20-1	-	CSAQDNNEQFF	TGCAGTGCTCAGGACAACAATGAGCAGTTCTTC
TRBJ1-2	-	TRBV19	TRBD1	CASSTTRGGQIGYTF	TGTGCCAGTAGTACGACCCGGGGGGGACAGATTGGCTACACCTTC
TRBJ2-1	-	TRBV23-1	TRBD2	CASSPAPEREVVDEQFF	TGCGCCAGCAGTCCCGCGCCCGAGCGGGAGGTGGTGGATGAGCAGTTCTTC
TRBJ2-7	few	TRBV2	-	CASSEALDSGRYF	TGTGCCAGCAGTGAAGCGCTTGACAGCGGGCGGTACTTC
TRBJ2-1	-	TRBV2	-	CASSEISDNEQFF	TGTGCCAGCAGTGAGATTAGCGACAATGAGCAGTTCTTC
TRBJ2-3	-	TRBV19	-	CASSIQGEGTDTQYF	TGTGCCAGTAGTATCCAGGGTGAAGGCACAGATACGCAGTATTTT
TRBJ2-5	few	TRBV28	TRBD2	CASSLVAGETQYF	TGTGCCAGCAGTTTAGTAGCGGGAGAGACCCAGTACTTC
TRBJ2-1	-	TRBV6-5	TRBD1	CASSYGGTGAVDEQFF	TGTGCCAGCAGTTATGGCGGGACAGGGGCAGTTGATGAGCAGTTCTTC
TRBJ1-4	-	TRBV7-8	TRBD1	CASRDRGRTNEKLFF	TGTGCCAGCAGGGACAGGGGGCGGACTAATGAAAAACTGTTTTTT
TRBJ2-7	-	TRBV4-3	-	CASSQDPQGSHEQYF	TGCGCCAGCAGCCAAGATCCCCAGGGGTCCCACGAGCAGTACTTC
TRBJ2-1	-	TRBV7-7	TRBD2	CASSLAPSGRNEQFF	TGTGCTAGCAGCCTAGCCCCTAGCGGGCGCAATGAGCAGTTCTTC
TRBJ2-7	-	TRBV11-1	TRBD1	CASSLVGTGDYEQYF	TGTGCCAGCAGCTTAGTAGGGACAGGGGACTACGAGCAGTACTTC
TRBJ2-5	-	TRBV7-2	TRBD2	CASSLARRGGGETQYF	TGTGCCAGCAGCTTAGCGCGTCGGGGGGGTGGGGAGACCCAGTACTTC
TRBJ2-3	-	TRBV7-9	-	CASSPRGPDTQYF	TGTGCCAGCAGCCCCCGTGGGCCAGATACGCAGTATTTT
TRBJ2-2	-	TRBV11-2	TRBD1	CASNPPGTGLRELFF	TGTGCCAGCAACCCCCCCGGGACAGGGCTGAGGGAGCTGTTTTTT
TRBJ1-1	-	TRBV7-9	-	CASSLPPPEAFF	TGTGCCAGCAGCTTACCTCCCCCTGAAGCTTTCTTT
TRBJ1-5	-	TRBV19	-	CASSGQVNQPQHF	TGTGCCAGTAGTGGGCAAGTTAATCAGCCCCAGCATTTT
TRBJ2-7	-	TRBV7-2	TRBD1	CASSLVTGGRYEQYF	TGTGCCAGCAGCTTAGTGACAGGGGGGCGATACGAGCAGTACTTC
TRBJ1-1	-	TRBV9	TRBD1	CASSTTGTGDTEAFF	TGTGCCAGCAGCACTACCGGGACAGGGGACACTGAAGCTTTCTTT
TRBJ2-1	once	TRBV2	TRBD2	CASKDRGGEQFF	TGTGCCAGCAAAGATCGGGGGGGTGAGCAGTTCTTC
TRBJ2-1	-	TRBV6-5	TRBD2	CASSYLTSGRGNEQFF	TGTGCCAGCAGTTACCTCACTAGCGGGAGAGGGAATGAGCAGTTCTTC
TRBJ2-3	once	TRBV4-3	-	CASSPGIGADTQYF	TGCGCCAGCAGTCCGGGTATAGGGGCAGATACGCAGTATTTT
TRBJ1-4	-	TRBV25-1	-	CASSVVLGLSEKLFF	TGTGCCAGCAGTGTCGTGTTGGGCCTAAGTGAAAAACTGTTTTTT
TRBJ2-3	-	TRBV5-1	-	CASSLLETDTQYF	TGCGCCAGCAGCTTACTCGAAACAGATACGCAGTATTTT
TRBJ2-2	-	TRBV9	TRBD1	CASSFRDSKGYTGELFF	TGTGCCAGCAGCTTTCGGGACAGCAAGGGGTATACCGGGGAGCTGTTTTTT
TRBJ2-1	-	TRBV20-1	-	CSFPSAVGEFF	TGCAGTTTTCCTAGTGCTGTAGGGGAGTTCTTC
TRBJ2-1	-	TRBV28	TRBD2	CASSPPGLGANEQFF	TGTGCCAGCAGTCCCCCGGGACTAGGAGCCAATGAGCAGTTCTTC
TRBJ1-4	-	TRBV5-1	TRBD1	CASSLGQGDEKLFF	TGCGCCAGCAGCTTGGGGCAGGGGGATGAAAAACTGTTTTTT
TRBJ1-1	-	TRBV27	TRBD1	CASNSVTGEKLSEAFF	TGTGCCAGCAACTCCGTTACAGGGGAAAAACTCTCTGAAGCTTTCTTT
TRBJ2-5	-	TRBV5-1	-	CASRLNQETQYF	TGCGCCAGCAGACTCAACCAAGAGACCCAGTACTTC
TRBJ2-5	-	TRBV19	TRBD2	CASMGGKSETQYF	TGTGCCAGTATGGGGGGGAAGTCAGAGACCCAGTACTTC
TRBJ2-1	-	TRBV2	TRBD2	CASSPLWGGAGVNEQFF	TGTGCCAGCAGCCCTCTGTGGGGTGGAGCGGGAGTTAATGAGCAGTTCTTC
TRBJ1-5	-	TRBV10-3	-	CAISESMGRLGGNQPQHF	TGTGCCATCAGTGAGTCGATGGGGAGGCTAGGCGGCAATCAGCCCCAGCATTTT
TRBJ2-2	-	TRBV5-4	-	CASSLTGLYTGELFF	TGTGCCAGCAGCTTGACAGGGTTATACACCGGGGAGCTGTTTTTT
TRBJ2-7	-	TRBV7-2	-	CASSLEWSGAEQYF	TGTGCCAGCAGCTTAGAATGGAGTGGAGCCGAGCAGTACTTC
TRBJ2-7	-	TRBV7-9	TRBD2	CASSLGGSGTYEQYF	TGTGCCAGCAGCTTGGGGGGTAGCGGGACCTACGAGCAGTACTTC
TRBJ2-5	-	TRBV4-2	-	CASSQDKGSKTQYF	TGTGCCAGCAGCCAAGATAAGGGGTCGAAGACCCAGTACTTC
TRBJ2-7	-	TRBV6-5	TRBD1	CASSYSWTGYEQYF	TGTGCCAGCAGTTACTCGTGGACAGGCTACGAGCAGTACTTC
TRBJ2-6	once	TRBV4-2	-	CASSQDVRGKGSGANVLTF	TGTGCCAGCAGCCAAGATGTACGGGGGAAAGGGTCTGGGGCCAACGTCCTGACTTTC
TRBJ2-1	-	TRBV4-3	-	CASSPPSEDEQFF	TGCGCCAGCAGCCCCCCATCGGAGGATGAGCAGTTCTTC
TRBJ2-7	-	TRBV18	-	CASSPGRSHEQYF	TGTGCCAGCTCACCGGGCAGGTCCCACGAGCAGTACTTC